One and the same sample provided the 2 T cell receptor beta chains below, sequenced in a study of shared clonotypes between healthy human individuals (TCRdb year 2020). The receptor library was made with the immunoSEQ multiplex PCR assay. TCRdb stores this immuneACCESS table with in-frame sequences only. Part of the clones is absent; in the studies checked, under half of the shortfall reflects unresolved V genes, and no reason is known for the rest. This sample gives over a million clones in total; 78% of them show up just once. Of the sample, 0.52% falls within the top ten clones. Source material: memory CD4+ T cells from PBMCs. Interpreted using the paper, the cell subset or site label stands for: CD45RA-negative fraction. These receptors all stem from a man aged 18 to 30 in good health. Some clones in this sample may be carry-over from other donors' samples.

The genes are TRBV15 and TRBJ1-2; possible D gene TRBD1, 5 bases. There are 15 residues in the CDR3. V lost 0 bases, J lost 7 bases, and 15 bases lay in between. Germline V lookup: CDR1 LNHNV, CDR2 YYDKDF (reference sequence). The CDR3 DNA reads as TGTGCCACCAGCAGAGATCCTGCAGGGCTCGGTGGCTACACCTTC. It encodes CATSRDPAGLGGYTF. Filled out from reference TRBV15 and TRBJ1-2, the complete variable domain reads DAMVIQNPRYQVTQFGKPVTLSCSQTLNHNVMYWYQQKSSQAPKLLFHYYDKDFNNEADTPDNFQSRRPNTSFCFLDIRSPGLGDTAMYLCATSRDPAGLGGYTFGSGTRLTVV.

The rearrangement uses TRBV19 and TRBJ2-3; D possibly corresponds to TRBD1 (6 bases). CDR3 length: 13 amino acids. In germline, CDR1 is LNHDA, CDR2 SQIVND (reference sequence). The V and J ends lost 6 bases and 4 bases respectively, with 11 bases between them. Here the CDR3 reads CASSTGRADTQYF. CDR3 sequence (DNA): TGTGCCAGTAGCACAGGGAGAGCAGATACGCAGTATTTT.